This record concerns one T cell receptor beta chain sequence. As yet, its antigen is unknown. As to time point: blood 2 weeks post-SBRT. The treatment: 15 Gy SBRT to primary tumor, nephrectomy 4 weeks later. Serial blood draws occurred at baseline and 2 and 4 weeks post-SBRT. The patient's renal cell carcinoma had clear cell pathology. The data belong to a study of radiation and T cells in renal cell carcinoma. Notes on the study in general: Top tumor clonotypes rose in blood 2 weeks post-radiation, then contracted. No pretreatment tumor biopsies were available for baseline clonotypes.

The V and J ends lost 4 bases and 4 bases, in that order; junction bases with no gene match: 5. Germline-derived CDR1 and CDR2 are MNHNY and SVGAGI (reference sequence). The length of the CDR3 is 15 residues. The repertoire was sequenced with immunoSEQ multiplex PCR; TCRdb's copy has only in-frame clones and lacks some. Of around 75,000 clones in the sample, about 81% were seen once. The source was blood, collected from a patient whose treatment included radiotherapy and nephrectomy. The chain recombines TRBV6-6 with TRBJ1-2; 11 bases are shared with TRBD1. The receptor was isolated from a man in his sixties with renal cell carcinoma. The CDR3 nucleotides are TGTGCCAGCAGTTTCGGACAGGGGGCAATCTATGGCTACACCTTC. Translating gives CASSFGQGAIYGYTF.